This T cell receptor (beta chain) was documented in a study of cytomegalovirus exposure and HLA in healthy donors. Germline V gene data show CDR1 as MNHNS and CDR2 as SASEGT. The ends were cut back, 8 bases at V and 5 bases at J, with 15 bases in the middle. The CDR3 consists of 13 residues. Assay used: immunoSEQ multiplex PCR; TCRdb lists only in-frame clones, some missing. The sample includes 160,000 or so clones, approximately 90% of them seen just once. The chain couples TRBV6-1 to TRBJ1-2; D not certain. The origin of this receptor is a woman in her 30s in good health and CMV-seronegative. The specimen was PBMCs. The CDR3 DNA reads TGTGCCAGCGGCCGGGTCTCGGATTATGGCTACACCTTC. Protein product: CASGRVSDYGYTF.